Listed below are T cell receptor beta chains from one sample, sequenced in a study of blood T cell repertoires in COVID-19. Here immunoSEQ multiplex PCR was the method, and the copy in TCRdb shows in-frame clones only, minus some. There are a few hundred thousand clones in the sample; around 78% occur only once, and about 4.3% lies in the top ten. Sequencing used peripheral blood. These receptors were taken from a man in his sixties who had recovered from COVID-19. Both conserved end residues are part of each CDR3.

J: TRBJ1-1
length: 14
V: TRBV7-3
CDR3: CASRPGGGSTEAFF

J: TRBJ1-3
length: 15
V: TRBV9
CDR3: CASSFATGFANTIYF

J: TRBJ1-4
length: 14
V: TRBV7-9
CDR3: CASLRRGAGEKLFF

J: TRBJ2-7
length: 17
V: TRBV10-3
CDR3: CAISDSFGTASAYEQYF

J: TRBJ2-3
length: 15
V: TRBV18
CDR3: CASSQTGSSTDTQYF

J: TRBJ2-3
length: 15
V: TRBV11-3
CDR3: CASSLAGGHTDTQYF

J: TRBJ1-4
length: 15
V: TRBV28
CDR3: CASSSGGTGHEKLFF

J: TRBJ2-7
length: 20
V: TRBV9
CDR3: CASSPDNGTSGRPISYEQYF

J: TRBJ1-1
length: 12
V: TRBV7-8
CDR3: CASSRYGGEAFF

J: TRBJ1-1
length: 15
V: TRBV7-6
CDR3: CASSLVTGVNTEAFF

J: TRBJ1-1
length: 15
V: TRBV4-1
CDR3: CASSQDLSAGSEAFF

J: TRBJ1-4
length: 15
V: TRBV7-2
CDR3: CASSQTGATNEKLFF

J: TRBJ1-4
length: 15
V: TRBV2
CDR3: CASSGDRGSNEKLFF

J: TRBJ2-7
length: 16
V: TRBV5-1
CDR3: CASSLDATGGYYEQYF

J: TRBJ2-3
length: 16
V: TRBV7-3
CDR3: CASSSERGGLTDTQYF

J: TRBJ2-2
length: 15
V: TRBV24-1
CDR3: CATSGTGTGTGELFF

J: TRBJ2-7
length: 13
V: TRBV12-3/TRBV12-4
CDR3: CASSLVQGGEQYF

J: TRBJ1-6
length: 17
V: TRBV3-1/TRBV3-2
CDR3: CASSRKPGDIYNSPLHF

J: TRBJ1-1
length: 16
V: TRBV5-1
CDR3: CASSLFPGTGNTEAFF

J: TRBJ1-2
length: 13
V: TRBV18
CDR3: CASSQGQYYGYTF

J: TRBJ2-3
length: 13
V: TRBV6-5
CDR3: CASSYEVTDTQYF

J: TRBJ1-5
length: 14
V: TRBV6-4
CDR3: CASSDGTGGQPQHF

J: TRBJ2-1
length: 13
V: TRBV29-1
CDR3: CSGAGSGTNEQFF

J: TRBJ2-3
length: 16
V: TRBV5-1
CDR3: CASSLDLAGVADTQYF

J: TRBJ2-3
length: 15
V: TRBV27
CDR3: CASSLGLAGVGTQYF

J: TRBJ1-1
length: 11
V: TRBV29-1
CDR3: CSVNRGAEAFF

J: TRBJ1-1
length: 16
V: TRBV4-2
CDR3: CASSQPLGQMNTEAFF

J: TRBJ2-5
length: 14
V: TRBV13
CDR3: CASSLQGVHETQYF

J: TRBJ1-2
length: 14
V: TRBV11-3
CDR3: CASRDTDRGYGYTF

J: TRBJ2-1
length: 13
V: TRBV10-1
CDR3: CASSYDRDNEQFF

J: TRBJ2-3
length: 17
V: TRBV4-1
CDR3: CASSQDPSGGDTDTQYF

J: TRBJ2-5
length: 14
V: TRBV7-9
CDR3: CASSLPGQQETQYF

J: TRBJ1-6
length: 13
V: TRBV30
CDR3: CAWGQGYNSPLHF

J: TRBJ2-3
length: 12
V: TRBV10-2
CDR3: CASGFRSNGQYF

J: TRBJ2-2
length: 15
V: TRBV28
CDR3: CASTWGGSAHGELFF

J: TRBJ1-2
length: 13
V: TRBV2
CDR3: CASIPTNRDGYTF

J: TRBJ1-6
length: 14
V: TRBV18
CDR3: CASSPETANSPLHF

J: TRBJ2-7
length: 16
V: TRBV5-4
CDR3: CASSAALIRGAYEQYF

J: TRBJ2-7
length: 13
V: TRBV5-1
CDR3: CASSLAEGWEQYF

J: TRBJ2-5
length: 14
V: TRBV5-6
CDR3: CASRGGLVQETQYF

J: TRBJ2-1
length: 15
V: TRBV4-1
CDR3: CASSQEPSSYNEQFF

J: TRBJ2-1
length: 14
V: TRBV5-1
CDR3: CASQRGQEAGEQFF

J: TRBJ1-2
length: 11
V: TRBV27
CDR3: CATQNNYGYTF

J: TRBJ2-7
length: 15
V: TRBV5-8
CDR3: CASSWTTRRLPEQYF

J: TRBJ2-3
length: 16
V: TRBV7-3
CDR3: CASSLTAGGIADTQYF

J: TRBJ2-2
length: 15
V: TRBV11-3
CDR3: CASSPGTRDTGELFF

J: TRBJ2-7
length: 13
V: TRBV6-5
CDR3: CASSAREGREQYF

J: TRBJ2-2
length: 13
V: TRBV29-1
CDR3: CSVRARTPGELFF

J: TRBJ1-2
length: 15
V: TRBV7-9
CDR3: CASSRDGTDLYGYTF

J: TRBJ2-4
length: 15
V: TRBV5-6
CDR3: CASSLGTSAKNIQYF

J: TRBJ2-3
length: 18
V: TRBV11-2
CDR3: CASSWTSGRAGFTDTQYF

J: TRBJ1-6
length: 14
V: TRBV6-5
CDR3: CASSYRRDNSPLHF

J: TRBJ1-2
length: 14
V: TRBV4-2
CDR3: CASSGAGGDYGYTF

J: TRBJ1-5
length: 16
V: TRBV28
CDR3: CASKLTGGYSNQPQHF

J: TRBJ2-1
length: 13
V: TRBV29-1
CDR3: CSVGLGSYNEQFF

J: TRBJ2-3
length: 15
V: TRBV7-3
CDR3: CASSAQGTNTDTQYF

J: TRBJ2-7
length: 15
V: TRBV19
CDR3: CASSITSDSSYEQYF